The following is a TCR beta chain sequence with its context. Antigen: not known. This sample is part of a study of CD8 T cells in ankylosing spondylitis. Quantitative barcoded 5'-RACE was used to prepare TCR beta libraries. TCRdb passed the 5' RACE reads through MiXCR, listing each CDR3 protein once. The sample consists of some 330,000 distinct CDR3 sequences, roughly 8% of them appearing once. Study conclusions and caveats: Blood from ankylosing spondylitis patients appeared to carry a characteristic roughly 8-variant TCR beta motif. Previous work reported some of these motif variants in the synovial fluid and blood of reactive arthritis. Significant enrichment of disease-linked clones was reported in matched ankylosing spondylitis synovial fluid. Within peripheral blood, clones linked to disease were CD8+ and relatively rare.

The trim removed 7 bases at V and 6 bases at J, leaving 6 bases unmatched. Looked up from germline, CDR1 is MNHNY and CDR2 is SVGAGI (reference sequence). This CDR3 comprises 13 residues. This sequence joins TRBV6-6 and TRBJ1-1; 9 bases map to TRBD1. The material sequenced was blood, either unsorted or a sorted T cell fraction (not recorded which). This TCR was sampled from a male donor with ankylosing spondylitis. The chain's CDR3 is CASKRDRGAEAFF. The CDR3 DNA sequence: TGTGCCAGCAAGAGAGACAGGGGGGCTGAAGCTTTCTTT.